The rows below give T cell receptor beta chains drawn from one sample of a study of cytomegalovirus exposure and HLA in healthy donors. Here immunoSEQ multiplex PCR was the method, and the copy in TCRdb shows in-frame clones only, minus some. The sample has just under 95,000 clones, 80% to 90% seen once; the top ten hold around 6%. Sequenced: PBMCs. The receptor source for this set is a woman younger than 30 in good health and CMV-seropositive. Both conserved end residues are part of each CDR3. A D gene is named only where the DNA matches it firmly. Rows may omit the clone size; those that give it use once, few, many or a size class.

v_gene	abundance	j_gene	d_gene	CDR3nt	CDR3aa
TRBV6-6	NA	TRBJ2-7	TRBD2	TGTGCCAGCAGTTACGGGGTAGCGGGAGGGTACGAGCAGTACTTC	CASSYGVAGGYEQYF
TRBV4-1	NA	TRBJ2-7	NA	TGCGCCAGCAGCCGAAACAGGGTCGCCGGCTCGGGGGAGCAGTACTTC	CASSRNRVAGSGEQYF
TRBV28	NA	TRBJ1-4	NA	TGTGCCAGCAGTTTCCAGGGTGAAAAACTGTTTTTT	CASSFQGEKLFF
TRBV19	NA	TRBJ1-4	NA	TGTGCCAGCAGCCAGGGAGGGGAGGAAAAACTGTTTTTT	CASSQGGEEKLFF
TRBV4-1	NA	TRBJ2-1	TRBD1	TGCGCCAGCAGCACGAAATCCGGGACAGGGGGCGGGGATGAGCAGTTCTTC	CASSTKSGTGGGDEQFF
TRBV13	NA	TRBJ1-1	NA	TGTGCCAGCAGCTCCGCACTGGGTACAGGGAAAGCTTTCTTT	CASSSALGTGKAFF
TRBV7-2	NA	TRBJ1-2	NA	TGTGCCAGCAGCCCCGGGGGAGAGAGGGGTAACTATGGCTACACCTTC	CASSPGGERGNYGYTF
TRBV13	NA	TRBJ2-7	NA	TGTGCCAGCAGCGCTAACTACGAGCAGTACTTC	CASSANYEQYF
TRBV9	NA	TRBJ2-1	NA	TGTGCCAGCAGCGTAGGTAGAGGTTCCTACAATGAGCAGTTCTTC	CASSVGRGSYNEQFF
TRBV6-1	NA	TRBJ2-7	TRBD1	TGTGCCAGCAGTGAGCTGGGGACAGTTGACTTCTACGAGCAGTACTTC	CASSELGTVDFYEQYF
TRBV7-9	NA	TRBJ2-3	TRBD2	TGTGCCAGCAGCGATGCTAGCGGGAGGGCCATGGCAGATACGCAGTATTTT	CASSDASGRAMADTQYF
TRBV6-1	NA	TRBJ2-2	TRBD1	TGTGCCAGTAAGGACAGGGGAGCGTCCGGGGAGCTGTTTTTT	CASKDRGASGELFF
TRBV7-9	NA	TRBJ1-1	NA	TGTGCCAGCAGCCCTAATAAGGAGGCTTTCTTT	CASSPNKEAFF
TRBV5-1	NA	TRBJ2-1	TRBD2	TGCGCCAGCAGCTTAGCGGGAGGGTACCATGAGCAGTTCTTC	CASSLAGGYHEQFF
TRBV2	once	TRBJ2-5	NA	TGTGCCAGCAGTGTGCGCCACCAAGAGACCCAGTACTTC	CASSVRHQETQYF
TRBV19	NA	TRBJ2-7	NA	TGTGCCAGTAGCCCATCTCCAGGGGCCGCGCAGTACTTC	CASSPSPGAAQYF
TRBV28	NA	TRBJ2-7	TRBD2	TGTGCCAGCAGTACTAGCGGAGCTATGACCTACGAGCAGTACTTC	CASSTSGAMTYEQYF
TRBV19	NA	TRBJ2-5	NA	TGTGCCAGTAGTACCCCTCCTACAGATAAGCAAGAGACCCAGTACTTC	CASSTPPTDKQETQYF
TRBV4-1	once	TRBJ1-2	NA	TGCGCCAGCAGCCAGATTGGAGGGGCTTATGGCTACACCTTC	CASSQIGGAYGYTF
TRBV4-1	NA	TRBJ1-5	NA	TGCGCCAGCAGCCAAGATGTGGAGGGAAATCAGCCCCAGCATTTT	CASSQDVEGNQPQHF
TRBV5-6	NA	TRBJ1-1	TRBD1	TGTGCCAGCAGCCAAGGGGGCTCGAACACTGAAGCTTTCTTT	CASSQGGSNTEAFF
TRBV18	NA	TRBJ2-3	TRBD1	TGTGCCAGCTCACCACAGGGGGCAACAGATACGCAGTATTTT	CASSPQGATDTQYF
TRBV29-1	NA	TRBJ2-7	TRBD1	TGCAGACGAACAGGGGATCCTGTCTACGAGCAGTACTTC	CRRTGDPVYEQYF
TRBV6-1	NA	TRBJ2-1	NA	TGTGCCAGCACCCTATACTACTCCTACAATGAGCAGTTCTTC	CASTLYYSYNEQFF
TRBV5-4	NA	TRBJ2-3	NA	TGTGCCAGCAGCTCTCGACGCGGGAGCACAGATACGCAGTATTTT	CASSSRRGSTDTQYF
TRBV28	NA	TRBJ1-6	NA	TGTGCCAGCAGTTTAGGAGGGGTCATAAATTCACCCCTCCACTTT	CASSLGGVINSPLHF
TRBV30	NA	TRBJ2-2	NA	TGTGCCTGGAATCTTTTGGCACCTAACACCGGGGAGCTGTTTTTT	CAWNLLAPNTGELFF
TRBV18	few	TRBJ2-3	NA	TGTGCCAGCTCACCCGTACTCACAGATACGCAGTATTTT	CASSPVLTDTQYF
TRBV19	NA	TRBJ2-3	NA	TGTGCCAGTAGTAGCGGGTCCCTCGGAACGCAGTATTTT	CASSSGSLGTQYF
TRBV29-1	NA	TRBJ2-2	NA	TGCAGCGTTGACTTCCGGGACACCGGGGAGCTGTTTTTT	CSVDFRDTGELFF
TRBV4-1	NA	TRBJ1-6	NA	TGCGCCAGCAGCCAAGTGCCGGGGATAACCCTCCACTTT	CASSQVPGITLHF
TRBV5-1	NA	TRBJ1-1	NA	TGCGCCAGCAAAGGAGCAGTGGTTAACACTGAAGCTTTCTTT	CASKGAVVNTEAFF
TRBV7-9	NA	TRBJ2-7	TRBD2	TGTGCCAGCAGCTTAAGCTCTAGCGGGATCTCCTACGAGCAGTACTTC	CASSLSSSGISYEQYF
TRBV5-6	NA	TRBJ2-5	TRBD1	TGTGCCAGCAGCGAGACAGGGATTGGAGGAGAGACCCAGTACTTC	CASSETGIGGETQYF